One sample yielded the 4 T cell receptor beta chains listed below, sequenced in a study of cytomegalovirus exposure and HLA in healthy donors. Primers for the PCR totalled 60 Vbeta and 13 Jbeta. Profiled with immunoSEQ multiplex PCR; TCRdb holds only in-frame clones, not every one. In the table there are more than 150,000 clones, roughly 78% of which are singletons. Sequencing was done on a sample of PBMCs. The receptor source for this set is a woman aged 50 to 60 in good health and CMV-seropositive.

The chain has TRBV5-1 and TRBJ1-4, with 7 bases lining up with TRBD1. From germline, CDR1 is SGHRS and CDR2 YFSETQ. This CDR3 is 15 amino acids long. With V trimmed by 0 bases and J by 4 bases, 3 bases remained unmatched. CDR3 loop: CASSLAGTVNEKLFF. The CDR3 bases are TGCGCCAGCAGCTTGGCCGGGACAGTTAATGAAAAACTGTTTTTT.

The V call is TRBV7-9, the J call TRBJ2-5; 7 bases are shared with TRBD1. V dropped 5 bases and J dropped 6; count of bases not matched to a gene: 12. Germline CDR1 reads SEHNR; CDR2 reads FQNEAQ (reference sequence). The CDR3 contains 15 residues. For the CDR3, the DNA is TGTGCCAGCAGCCTAACAGGGGATTCGGGAAAGACCCAGTACTTC. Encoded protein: CASSLTGDSGKTQYF. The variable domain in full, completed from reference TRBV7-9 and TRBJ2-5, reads DTGVSQNPRHKITKRGQNVTFRCDPISEHNRLYWYRQTLGQGPEFLTYFQNEAQLEKSRLLSDRFSAERPKGSFSTLEIQRTEQGDSAMYLCASSLTGDSGKTQYFGPGTRLLVL.

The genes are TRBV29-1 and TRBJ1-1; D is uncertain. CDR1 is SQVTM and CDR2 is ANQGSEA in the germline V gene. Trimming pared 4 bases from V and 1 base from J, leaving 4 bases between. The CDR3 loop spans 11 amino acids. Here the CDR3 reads CSVVANTEAFF. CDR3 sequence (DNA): TGCAGCGTTGTGGCGAACACTGAAGCTTTCTTT.

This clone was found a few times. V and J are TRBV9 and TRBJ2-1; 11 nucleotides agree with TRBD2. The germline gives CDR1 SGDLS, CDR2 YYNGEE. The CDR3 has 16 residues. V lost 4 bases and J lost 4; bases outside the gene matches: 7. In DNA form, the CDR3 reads TGTGCCAGCAGCTATGGGACTAGCGGAAATTACAATGAGCAGTTCTTC. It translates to CASSYGTSGNYNEQFF. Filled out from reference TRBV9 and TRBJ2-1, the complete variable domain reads DSGVTQTPKHLITATGQRVTLRCSPRSGDLSVYWYQQSLDQGLQFLIQYYNGEERAKGNILERFSAQQFPDLHSELNLSSLELGDSALYFCASSYGTSGNYNEQFFGPGTRLTVL.